This TCR beta chain was recorded in a study of T cell responses to AZD1222 COVID-19 vaccine. TCRdb's table, derived via immunoSEQ multiplex PCR, lists solely in-frame clones and lacks some. The table includes tens of thousands of clones, more than 65% detected once. Trimming removed 0 bases at V and 2 bases at J, with 7 bases between. This CDR3 is 14 amino acids long. CDR1 and CDR2 (germline): SGHRS, YFSETQ. Comment on this clone: The antigen is undetermined.

Study-wide points: Baseline serology detected seropositivity in only six AZD1222 recipients. Mapped onto spike, vaccine-associated CD4 TCRs spanned it and were dominant at 160-218 and 743-854. Unmutated regions of variants are reportedly targeted by nearly half of spike-specific TCRs. Repertoire collection took place solely once the T cell response had peaked.

Sample: peripheral blood, taken on day 0 of MenACWY control vaccination. This sequence originates from an adult in good health. The chain has TRBV5-1 and TRBJ2-3, with unresolved D. Written as DNA, the CDR3 is TGCGCCAGCAGCTTGGAGCCGAACACAGATACGCAGTATTTT. It specifies CASSLEPNTDTQYF.